This passage covers 21 T cell receptor beta chains from one sample sequenced in a study of blood T cell repertoires in COVID-19. Assay used: immunoSEQ multiplex PCR; TCRdb lists only in-frame clones, some missing. The table includes roughly 390,000 clones, approximately 81% detected once. Sequencing input: peripheral blood. The source is a young woman with acute or convalescent COVID-19.

The chain couples TRBV18 to TRBJ1-1; the D is unclear. V was pared by 4 bases and J by 0 bases, with 6 bases between. Germline V gene lookup returns CDR1 KGHSH and CDR2 LQKENI. The CDR3 sequence is 13 residues long. The CDR3 spells CASSQQMNTEAFF. In DNA, the CDR3 is TGTGCCAGCTCACAACAGATGAACACTGAAGCTTTCTTT.

There are a few counts of this clone. This rearrangement joins TRBV7-3 to TRBJ1-2; tentatively, D is TRBD1 (6 bases). This CDR3 has 16 amino acids. Germline CDR1 is SGHTA and CDR2 is FQGTGA. Between the trimmed V and J ends, which lost 4 bases and 3 bases, there was a span of 18 bases. CDR3 DNA sequence: TGTGCCAGCAGCTATTTCATGTCCGGGACACACTATGGCTACACCTTC. It yields the protein CASSYFMSGTHYGYTF.

V usage is TRBV30 and J usage is TRBJ1-1, with 7 bases fitting TRBD1. V lost 2 bases to trimming and J lost 1 base; unmatched junction nucleotides: 10. The CDR3 loop spans 16 amino acids. Per the germline V gene, CDR1 is GTSNPN and CDR2 is SVGIG (reference sequence). CDR3 sequence (DNA): TGTGCCTGGAGTCGCTATAAGACAGGGCCGAACACTGAAGCTTTCTTT. Amino acid sequence: CAWSRYKTGPNTEAFF.

The chain employs TRBV5-8 and TRBJ2-7; TRBD1 agrees at 7 bases. With V trimmed by 2 bases and J by 1 base, 18 bases remained unmatched. From germline, CDR1 is SGHTS and CDR2 YDEGEE. The length of the CDR3 is 19 residues. CDR3 bases: TGTGCCAGCAGCTTTTGGCCCAGATACAGGACAGGAGCGTCCTACGAGCAGTACTTC. Translating gives CASSFWPRYRTGASYEQYF.

The genes are TRBV7-9 and TRBJ2-5; D is possibly TRBD1 (6 bases). The CDR3 spans 14 residues. With 4 bases removed from V and 1 base from J, the gap between germline ends came to 10 bases. Germline V gives CDR1 SEHNR, CDR2 FQNEAQ (reference sequence). CDR3: CASSSRDTQETQYF. CDR3 bases: TGTGCCAGCAGCTCACGGGACACCCAAGAGACCCAGTACTTC. The full variable domain, rest sourced from reference TRBV7-9 and TRBJ2-5, is DTGVSQNPRHKITKRGQNVTFRCDPISEHNRLYWYRQTLGQGPEFLTYFQNEAQLEKSRLLSDRFSAERPKGSFSTLEIQRTEQGDSAMYLCASSSRDTQETQYFGPGTRLLVL.

This clone was counted between two and nine times. The chain couples TRBV6-5 to TRBJ1-2; TRBD1 might be the D (6 bases). The germline V and J ends were trimmed by 5 bases and 8 bases, with 15 bases remaining between them. CDR1 MNHEY and CDR2 SVGAGI come from the germline V gene. The CDR3 sequence is 13 residues long. The CDR3 DNA is TGTGCCAGCAGTACACAGGGTTCCCTAGGCTACACCTTC. Protein product: CASSTQGSLGYTF.

This sequence joins TRBV4-2 and TRBJ2-3, with TRBD1 as a possible D gene (5 bases). The CDR3 totals 18 residues. The germline CDR1 and CDR2 sequences are LGHNA and YNFKEQ. V shed 0 bases and J shed 7 bases, with 23 bases lying between them. The CDR3 nucleotides are TGTGCCAGCAGCCAAGATCCCTCTCTTGAGACAGTACTCTATACGCAGTATTTT. Translating it yields CASSQDPSLETVLYTQYF.

This clone was recorded only once. This CDR3 reads CASSIGPGGTEAFF. In nucleotides, the CDR3 is TGTGCCAGTAGTATCGGACCAGGGGGCACTGAAGCTTTCTTT. The chain recombines TRBV19 with TRBJ1-1, with 7 bases that match TRBD1. Germline V CDR1 and CDR2: LNHDA, SQIVND (reference sequence). With 3 bases clipped from V and 4 bases from J, the junction kept 5 bases outside the gene matches. The CDR3 has 14 amino acids.

As to this clone: Different DNA sequences within this sample yield the same CDR3. V is TRBV28 and J is TRBJ2-7, with D possibly matching TRBD1 (5 bases). CDR3 length equals 15 residues. With 3 bases removed from V and 0 bases from J, the gap between germline ends came to 12 bases. Per the germline V gene, CDR1 is MDHEN and CDR2 is SYDVKM. This CDR3 reads CASSFQGPSSYEQYF. CDR3 sequence (DNA): TGTGCCAGCAGTTTTCAGGGCCCGAGCTCCTACGAGCAGTACTTC. Using reference TRBV28 and TRBJ2-7 for the parts outside the CDR3, the full variable domain is DVKVTQSSRYLVKRTGEKVFLECVQDMDHENMFWYRQDPGLGLRLIYFSYDVKMKEKGDIPEGYSVSREKKERFSLILESASTNQTSMYLCASSFQGPSSYEQYFGPGTRLTVT.

The chain recombines TRBV19 with TRBJ2-1; TRBD1 might be the D (5 bases). Germline values: CDR1 LNHDA, CDR2 SQIVND (reference sequence). V lost 5 bases and J 8 bases, leaving 13 bases between the germline ends. The CDR3 has 13 residues. The CDR3 sequence is CASSPLGAYEQFF. CDR3 sequence (DNA): TGTGCCAGTAGTCCCCTTGGGGCCTATGAGCAGTTCTTC.

V usage is TRBV5-1 and J usage is TRBJ2-7; maybe TRBD2 (5 bases). Germline V gene lookup returns CDR1 SGHRS and CDR2 YFSETQ. V lost 5 bases to trimming and J lost 2 bases, with 14 bases between them. The CDR3 loop spans 14 amino acids. This CDR3 reads CASRMTPGTYEQYF. The CDR3 coding sequence is TGCGCCAGCAGAATGACCCCCGGGACCTACGAGCAGTACTTC.

This chain connects TRBV27 to TRBJ1-1; 10 nucleotides align to TRBD1. The length of the CDR3 is 15 residues. The V segment lost 2 bases and the J segment 4 bases; nucleotides outside the gene matches: 4. Germline-derived CDR1 and CDR2 are MNHEY and SMNVEV (reference sequence). The CDR3 DNA reads TGTGCCAGCAGTTTAGGACAGGGGGGCGCCACTGAAGCTTTCTTT. This sequence encodes CASSLGQGGATEAFF.

This clone showed up just a few times. The rearrangement uses TRBV24-1 and TRBJ2-5; TRBD1 might be the D (7 bases). V was clipped by 4 bases and J by 5 bases, with 13 bases between them. The CDR3 extends over 14 amino acids. Germline V gene lookup returns CDR1 KGHDR and CDR2 SFDVKD. CDR3 protein: CATSDHSGGETQYF. The CDR3 region has the DNA TGTGCCACCAGTGACCATTCAGGGGGGGAGACCCAGTACTTC.

The chain recombines TRBV4-2 with TRBJ1-6; possible D gene TRBD1, 5 bases. The germline gives CDR1 LGHNA, CDR2 YNFKEQ. The CDR3 covers 16 residues. Between the trimmed V and J ends, which lost 4 bases and 11 bases, there was a span of 21 bases. CDR3 coding DNA: TGTGCCAGCAGCCCCCTTAGTATCCAGGGTGAGACACCCCTCCACTTT. Translated, it gives CASSPLSIQGETPLHF.

The genes are TRBV9 and TRBJ1-2; 7 bases are a match to TRBD1. The CDR3 is made up of 15 amino acids. The trim removed 4 bases at V and 3 bases at J, leaving 9 bases unmatched. Germline loops: CDR1 SGDLS, CDR2 YYNGEE. CDR3 loop: CASSPGQGVHYGYTF. CDR3 nucleotide sequence: TGTGCCAGCAGCCCGGGCCAGGGGGTGCACTATGGCTACACCTTC.

The chain uses TRBV30 and TRBJ1-1; a possible D gene is TRBD1 (5 bases). Germline values: CDR1 GTSNPN, CDR2 SVGIG (reference sequence). Trimming removed 0 bases from V and 4 bases from J, with 12 bases in between. The CDR3 sequence is 14 residues long. In nucleotides, the CDR3 is TGTGCCTGGAGTGTACCCCGGGGGGTCACTGAAGCTTTCTTT. As protein: CAWSVPRGVTEAFF.

The rearrangement uses TRBV7-9 and TRBJ2-3, with TRBD2 matching over 9 bases. The germline gives CDR1 SEHNR, CDR2 FQNEAQ (reference sequence). The V segment lost 8 bases and the J segment 2 bases; nucleotides outside the gene matches: 17. The CDR3 length is 18 residues. For the CDR3, the DNA is TGTGCCAGCGGGGGCAACCGATTTAGCGGGGGCCCCACAGATACGCAGTATTTT. It specifies CASGGNRFSGGPTDTQYF. The entire variable domain, with the rest obtained from reference TRBV7-9 and TRBJ2-3, is as follows: DTGVSQNPRHKITKRGQNVTFRCDPISEHNRLYWYRQTLGQGPEFLTYFQNEAQLEKSRLLSDRFSAERPKGSFSTLEIQRTEQGDSAMYLCASGGNRFSGGPTDTQYFGPGTRLTVL.

The V and J genes are TRBV18 and TRBJ2-1; D may be TRBD2 (5 bases). CDR1 is KGHSH, CDR2 LQKENI, per germline. Deletions cut 1 base from V and 2 bases from J, with 9 bases between. There are 15 residues in the CDR3. CDR3 sequence: CASSPRWETYNEQFF. In DNA, the CDR3 is TGTGCCAGCTCACCACGGTGGGAGACCTACAATGAGCAGTTCTTC.

The J gene is TRBJ1-1, the V gene TRBV19, with a possible D match to TRBD1 (5 bases). This CDR3 has 12 residues. Trimming took off 5 bases at V and 4 bases at J, with 8 bases between the two ends. Germline V gives CDR1 LNHDA, CDR2 SQIVND (reference sequence). The CDR3 loop reads CASSGGGTEAFF. Written as DNA, the CDR3 is TGTGCCAGTAGTGGGGGGGGCACTGAAGCTTTCTTT.

The chain has TRBV5-1 and TRBJ2-7, with TRBD2 matching 10 bases. V was pared by 5 bases and J by 1 base, with 6 bases of the junction left unmatched. Germline-derived CDR1 and CDR2 are SGHRS and YFSETQ. The CDR3 sequence is 15 residues long. Here the CDR3 reads CASRTQTSGSYEQYF. The CDR3 DNA follows: TGCGCCAGCAGAACCCAGACTAGCGGGTCCTACGAGCAGTACTTC.

A word on this clone: In the same sample, other DNA sequences code for this CDR3. This chain connects TRBV28 to TRBJ2-7; 7 positions agree with TRBD1. CDR1 and CDR2 (germline): MDHEN, SYDVKM. The CDR3 consists of 14 residues. With 4 bases clipped from V and 2 bases from J, the junction kept 5 bases outside the gene matches. The CDR3 bases are TGTGCCAGCAGTTCCCCGGGACAGACCTACGAGCAGTACTTC. This gives the protein CASSSPGQTYEQYF.